Here is one TCR beta chain with its context. Every isolated RNA sample was fully reverse transcribed, so sequencing captured expressed TCRB transcripts. Sequencing was performed with immunoSEQ multiplex PCR; in TCRdb, only in-frame clones are kept and a portion is missing. The sample carries fewer than 150,000 clones, about 7.1% recorded once. These data belong to a study of beta chain features in type 1 diabetes. This TCR was sampled from a woman aged 25 to 39 in good health. The sequencing input was central memory CD4+ T cells from blood.

The CDR3 sequence is CASTPGGQPNEKLFF. In DNA, the CDR3 is TGTGCCAGCACCCCGGGAGGACAGCCTAATGAAAAACTGTTTTTT. J is TRBJ1-4 and V is TRBV9, with D perhaps matching TRBD1 (6 bases). This CDR3 has 15 amino acids. V lost 6 bases to trimming and J lost 3 bases, with 15 bases between them. Germline V lookup: CDR1 SGDLS, CDR2 YYNGEE.